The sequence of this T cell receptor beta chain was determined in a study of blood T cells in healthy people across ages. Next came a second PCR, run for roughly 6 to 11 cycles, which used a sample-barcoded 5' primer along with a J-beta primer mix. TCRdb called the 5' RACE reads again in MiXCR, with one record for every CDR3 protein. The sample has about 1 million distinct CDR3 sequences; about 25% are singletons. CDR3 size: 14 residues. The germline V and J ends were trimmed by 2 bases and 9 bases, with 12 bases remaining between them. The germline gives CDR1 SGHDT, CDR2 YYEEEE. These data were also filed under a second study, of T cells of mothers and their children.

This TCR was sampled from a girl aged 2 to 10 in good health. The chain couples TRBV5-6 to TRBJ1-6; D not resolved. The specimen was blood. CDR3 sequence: CASSFDTGGSPLHF. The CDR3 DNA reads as TGTGCCAGCAGCTTTGATACCGGAGGTTCACCCCTCCACTTT.